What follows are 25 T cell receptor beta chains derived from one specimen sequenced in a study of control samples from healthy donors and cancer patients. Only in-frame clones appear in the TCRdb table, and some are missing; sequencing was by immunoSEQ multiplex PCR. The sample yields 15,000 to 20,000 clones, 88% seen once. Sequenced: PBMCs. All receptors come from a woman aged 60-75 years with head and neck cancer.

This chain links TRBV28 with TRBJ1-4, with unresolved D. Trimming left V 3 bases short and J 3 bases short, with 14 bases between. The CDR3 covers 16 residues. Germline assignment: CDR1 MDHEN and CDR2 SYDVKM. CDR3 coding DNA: TGTGCCAGCAGTTTTTTTCCAGGTGGCGCTAATGAAAAACTGTTTTTT. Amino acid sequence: CASSFFPGGANEKLFF.

The CDR3 spells CASSASGSGTEVTGELFF. The CDR3 DNA follows: TGTGCCAGCAGCGCTTCCGGATCCGGGACAGAGGTTACCGGGGAGCTGTTTTTT. This rearrangement joins TRBV9 to TRBJ2-2; 7 positions match TRBD1. This CDR3 is built from 18 residues. J gave up 5 bases and V 3 bases, and 16 bases lay outside the gene matches. Germline V gives CDR1 SGDLS, CDR2 YYNGEE.

CDR3 sequence: CAWNRGSYEQYF. In DNA, the CDR3 is TGTGCCTGGAATCGCGGGAGTTACGAGCAGTACTTC. The rearrangement uses TRBV30 and TRBJ2-7; 7 bases map to TRBD2. Germline V gene lookup returns CDR1 GTSNPN and CDR2 SVGIG (reference sequence). This CDR3 comprises 12 residues. V lost 4 bases and J lost 4; bases outside the gene matches: 4.

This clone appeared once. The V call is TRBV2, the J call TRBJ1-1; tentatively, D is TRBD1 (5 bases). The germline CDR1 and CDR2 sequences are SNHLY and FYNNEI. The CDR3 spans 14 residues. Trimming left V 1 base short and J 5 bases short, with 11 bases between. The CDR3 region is CASSEVGGKTEAFF. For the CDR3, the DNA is TGTGCCAGCAGTGAAGTTGGGGGGAAGACTGAAGCTTTCTTT.

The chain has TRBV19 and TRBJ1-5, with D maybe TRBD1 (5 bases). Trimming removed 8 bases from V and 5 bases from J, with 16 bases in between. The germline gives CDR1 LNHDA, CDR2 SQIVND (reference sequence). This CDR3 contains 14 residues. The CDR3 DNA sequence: TGTGCCAGTGGGGGGTCCCAAAGATATCAGCCCCAGCATTTT. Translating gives CASGGSQRYQPQHF.

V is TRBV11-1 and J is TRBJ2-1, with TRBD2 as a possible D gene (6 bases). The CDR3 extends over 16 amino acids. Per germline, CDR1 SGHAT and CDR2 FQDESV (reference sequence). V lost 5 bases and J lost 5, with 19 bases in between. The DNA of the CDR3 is TGTGCCAGCAGCCCCAAGTATGGGACTCTCCACAATGAGCAGTTCTTC. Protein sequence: CASSPKYGTLHNEQFF.

CDR3 nucleotides: TGTGCCAGCAGTTTTATGGGAAGGCTTGAGACCCAGTACTTC. Its translation: CASSFMGRLETQYF. This chain joins TRBV28 and TRBJ2-5, with D unresolved. The germline V and J ends were trimmed by 3 bases and 5 bases, with 13 bases remaining between them. The germline V gene encodes CDR1 MDHEN and CDR2 SYDVKM. The CDR3 sequence is 14 residues long.

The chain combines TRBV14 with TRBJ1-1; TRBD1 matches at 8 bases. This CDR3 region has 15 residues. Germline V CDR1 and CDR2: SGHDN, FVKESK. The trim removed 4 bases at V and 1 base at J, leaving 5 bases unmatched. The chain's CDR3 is CASSRAGTGNTEAFF. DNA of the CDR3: TGTGCCAGCAGCCGAGCCGGGACAGGGAACACTGAAGCTTTCTTT.

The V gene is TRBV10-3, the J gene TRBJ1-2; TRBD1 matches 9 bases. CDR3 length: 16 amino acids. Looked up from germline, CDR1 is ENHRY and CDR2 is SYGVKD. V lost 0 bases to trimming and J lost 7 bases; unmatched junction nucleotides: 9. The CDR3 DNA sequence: TGTGCCATCAGTGAGTCGGGACAGGGACCGTCTATTGGCTACACCTTC. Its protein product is CAISESGQGPSIGYTF.

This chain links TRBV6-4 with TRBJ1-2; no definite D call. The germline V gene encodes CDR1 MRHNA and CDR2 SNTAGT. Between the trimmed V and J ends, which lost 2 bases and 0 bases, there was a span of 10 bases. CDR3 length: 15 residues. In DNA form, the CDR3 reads TGTGCCAGCAGTGACCCGTGGGAACCTAACTATGGCTACACCTTC. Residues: CASSDPWEPNYGYTF.

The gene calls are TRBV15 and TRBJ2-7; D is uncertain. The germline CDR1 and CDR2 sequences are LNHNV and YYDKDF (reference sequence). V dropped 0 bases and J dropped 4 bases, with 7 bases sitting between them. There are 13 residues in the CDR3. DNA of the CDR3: TGTGCCACCAGCAGAGATTTGGAGTACGAGCAGTACTTC. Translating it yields CATSRDLEYEQYF.

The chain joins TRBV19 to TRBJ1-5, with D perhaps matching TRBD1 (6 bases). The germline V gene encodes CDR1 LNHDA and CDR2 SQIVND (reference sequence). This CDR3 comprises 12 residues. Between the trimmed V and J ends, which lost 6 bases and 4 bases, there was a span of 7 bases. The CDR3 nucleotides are TGTGCCAGTAGGGGGACAAATCAGCCCCAGCATTTT. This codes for CASRGTNQPQHF.

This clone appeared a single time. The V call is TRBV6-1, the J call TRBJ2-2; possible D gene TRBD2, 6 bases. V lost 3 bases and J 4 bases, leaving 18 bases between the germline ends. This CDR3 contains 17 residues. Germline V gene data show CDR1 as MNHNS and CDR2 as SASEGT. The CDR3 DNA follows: TGTGCCAGCAGTGATGTCCGGGACTGGACCAGCACCGGGGAGCTGTTTTTT. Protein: CASSDVRDWTSTGELFF.

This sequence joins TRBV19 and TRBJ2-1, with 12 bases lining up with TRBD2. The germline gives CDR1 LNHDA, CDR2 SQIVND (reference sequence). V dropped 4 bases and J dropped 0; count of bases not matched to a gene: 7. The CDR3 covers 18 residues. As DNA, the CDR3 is TGTGCCAGTAGTAGGGGACTAGCGGGCTTGAGCTCCTACAATGAGCAGTTCTTC. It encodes CASSRGLAGLSSYNEQFF.

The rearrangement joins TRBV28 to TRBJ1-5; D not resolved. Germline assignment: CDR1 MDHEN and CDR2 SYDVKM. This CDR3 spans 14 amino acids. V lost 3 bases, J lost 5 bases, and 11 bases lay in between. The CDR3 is CASSFGYGDQPQHF. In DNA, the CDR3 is TGTGCCAGCAGTTTCGGCTATGGGGATCAGCCCCAGCATTTT.

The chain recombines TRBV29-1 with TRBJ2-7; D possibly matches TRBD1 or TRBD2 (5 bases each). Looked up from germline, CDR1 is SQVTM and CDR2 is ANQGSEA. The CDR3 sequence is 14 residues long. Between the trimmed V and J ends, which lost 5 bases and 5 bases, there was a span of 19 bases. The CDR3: CSVYVPNQGHEQYF. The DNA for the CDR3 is TGCAGCGTTTACGTTCCCAACCAGGGACACGAGCAGTACTTC.

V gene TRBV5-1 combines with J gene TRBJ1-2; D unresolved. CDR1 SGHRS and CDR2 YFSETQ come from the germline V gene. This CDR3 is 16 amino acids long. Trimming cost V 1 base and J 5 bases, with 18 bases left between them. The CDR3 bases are TGCGCCAGCAGCTTGTACCGTCGGAGTTCTGGTTATGGCTACACCTTC. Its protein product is CASSLYRRSSGYGYTF. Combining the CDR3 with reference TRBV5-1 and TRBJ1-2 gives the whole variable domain KAGVTQTPRYLIKTRGQQVTLSCSPISGHRSVSWYQQTPGQGLQFLFEYFSETQRNKGNFPGRFSGRQFSNSRSEMNVSTLELGDSALYLCASSLYRRSSGYGYTFGSGTRLTVV.

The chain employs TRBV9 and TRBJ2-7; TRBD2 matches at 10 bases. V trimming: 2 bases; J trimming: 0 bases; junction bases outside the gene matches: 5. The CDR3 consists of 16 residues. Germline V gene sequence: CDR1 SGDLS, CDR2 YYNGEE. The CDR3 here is CASSVEAGGLSYEQYF. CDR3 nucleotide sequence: TGTGCCAGCAGCGTGGAAGCGGGAGGGCTCTCCTACGAGCAGTACTTC.

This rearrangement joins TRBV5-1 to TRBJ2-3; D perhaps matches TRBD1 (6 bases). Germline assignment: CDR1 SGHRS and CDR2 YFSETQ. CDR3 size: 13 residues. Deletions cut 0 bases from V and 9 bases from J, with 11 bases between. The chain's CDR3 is CASSLESRGTQYF. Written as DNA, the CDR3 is TGCGCCAGCAGCTTGGAGTCAAGGGGGACGCAGTATTTT.

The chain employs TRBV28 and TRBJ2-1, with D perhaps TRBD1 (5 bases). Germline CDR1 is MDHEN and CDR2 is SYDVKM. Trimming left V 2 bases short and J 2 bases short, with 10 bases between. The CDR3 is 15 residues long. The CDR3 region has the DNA TGTGCCAGCAGTTTAGGGCAGGGCACCTACAATGAGCAGTTCTTC. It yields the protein CASSLGQGTYNEQFF.

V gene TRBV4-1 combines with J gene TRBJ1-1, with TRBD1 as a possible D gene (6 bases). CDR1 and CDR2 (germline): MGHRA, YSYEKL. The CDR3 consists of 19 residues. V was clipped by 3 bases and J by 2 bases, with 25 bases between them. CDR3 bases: TGCGCCAGCAGCCACACGCCAGGTGGGGGGGCGCTTCTCAACACTGAAGCTTTCTTT. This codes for CASSHTPGGGALLNTEAFF.

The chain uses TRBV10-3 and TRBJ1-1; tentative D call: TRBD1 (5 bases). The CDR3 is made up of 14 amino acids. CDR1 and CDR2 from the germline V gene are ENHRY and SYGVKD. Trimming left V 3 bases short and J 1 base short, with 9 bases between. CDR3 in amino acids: CAISDQGANTEAFF. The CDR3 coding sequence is TGTGCCATCAGTGATCAAGGGGCGAACACTGAAGCTTTCTTT.

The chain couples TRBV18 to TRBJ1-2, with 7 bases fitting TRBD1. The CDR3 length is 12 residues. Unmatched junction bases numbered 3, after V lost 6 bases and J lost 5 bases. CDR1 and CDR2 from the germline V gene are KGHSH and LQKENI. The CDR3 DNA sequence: TGTGCCAGCTCGCCAGGGGGTTATGGCTACACCTTC. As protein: CASSPGGYGYTF.

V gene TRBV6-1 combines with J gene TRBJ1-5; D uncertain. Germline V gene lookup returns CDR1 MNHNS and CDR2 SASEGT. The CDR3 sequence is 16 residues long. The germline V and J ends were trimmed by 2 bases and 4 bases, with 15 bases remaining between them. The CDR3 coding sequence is TGTGCCAGCAGTGAATTTCAACTCTTCGGGAATCAGCCCCAGCATTTT. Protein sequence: CASSEFQLFGNQPQHF.

The DNA of the CDR3 is TGTGCCAGCAGTATGGGTCAGCCCCAGCATTTT. As protein: CASSMGQPQHF. The V call is TRBV2, the J call TRBJ1-5; D remains ambiguous. V lost 5 bases, J lost 6 bases, and 5 bases lay in between. The CDR3 sequence is 11 residues long. Germline V gene data show CDR1 as SNHLY and CDR2 as FYNNEI.